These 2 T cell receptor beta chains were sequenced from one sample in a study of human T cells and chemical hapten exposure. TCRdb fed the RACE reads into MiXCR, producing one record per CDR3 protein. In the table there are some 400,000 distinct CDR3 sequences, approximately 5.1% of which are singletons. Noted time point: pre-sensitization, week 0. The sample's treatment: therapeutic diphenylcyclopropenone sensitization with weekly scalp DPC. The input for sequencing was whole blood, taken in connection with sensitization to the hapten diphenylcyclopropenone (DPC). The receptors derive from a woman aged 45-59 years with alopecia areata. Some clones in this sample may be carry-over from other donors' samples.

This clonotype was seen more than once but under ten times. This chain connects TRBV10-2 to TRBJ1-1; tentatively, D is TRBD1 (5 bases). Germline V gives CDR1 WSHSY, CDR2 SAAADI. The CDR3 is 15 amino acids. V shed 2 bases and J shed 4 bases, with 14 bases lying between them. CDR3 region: CASSEGARVGTEAFF. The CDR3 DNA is TGCGCCAGCAGTGAGGGGGCGCGGGTGGGCACTGAAGCTTTCTTT.

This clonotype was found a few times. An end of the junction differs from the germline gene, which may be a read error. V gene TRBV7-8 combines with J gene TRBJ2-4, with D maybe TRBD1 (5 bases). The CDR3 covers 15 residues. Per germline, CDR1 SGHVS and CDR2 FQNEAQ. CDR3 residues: CASSLASTAQNIQYF. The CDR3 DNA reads TGTGCCAGCAGCTTAGCTTCGACAGCCCAAAACATTCAGTACTTC.